This entry features one TCR beta chain sequence. These data come from a study of shared clonotypes between healthy human individuals. Naive CD8 cells, CD45RO-negative and positively selected for CCR7, excluded terminally differentiated effector memory CD45RA+ cells. Profiling relied on immunoSEQ multiplex PCR, and the TCRdb table lists in-frame clones only, not all of them. Of about 2 million clones listed, approximately 94% were seen once; the top ten hold roughly 1%. With 6 bases clipped from V and 5 bases from J, the junction kept 5 bases outside the gene matches. Germline values: CDR1 MNHEY, CDR2 SMNVEV (reference sequence). The CDR3 runs to 13 residues.

This TCR was sampled from a man aged 18 to 30 in good health. The material sequenced was naive CD8+ T cells sorted from blood. The chain combines TRBV27 with TRBJ1-1, with 8 bases that match TRBD1. Here the CDR3 reads CASSWTGWTEAFF. Written as DNA, the CDR3 is TGTGCCAGCAGCTGGACAGGGTGGACTGAAGCTTTCTTT.